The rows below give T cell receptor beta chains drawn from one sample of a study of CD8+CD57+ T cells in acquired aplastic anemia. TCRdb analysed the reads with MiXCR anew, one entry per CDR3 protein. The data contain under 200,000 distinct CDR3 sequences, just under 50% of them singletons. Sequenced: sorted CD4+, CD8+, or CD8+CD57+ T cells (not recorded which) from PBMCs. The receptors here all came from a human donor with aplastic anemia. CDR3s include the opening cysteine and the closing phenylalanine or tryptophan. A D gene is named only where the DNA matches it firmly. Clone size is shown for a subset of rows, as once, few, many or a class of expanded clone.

TGTGCCAGCAGAACCCGCGGAGGGCCAACTAGCTTCGGGGACAATGAGCAGTTCTTC	CASRTRGGPTSFGDNEQFF	TRBV12-3/TRBV12-4	NA	TRBJ2-1	NA
TGTGCCAGTTGGGACAGGGGCTACGAGCAGTACTTC	CASWDRGYEQYF	TRBV7-9	few	TRBJ2-7	TRBD1
TGTGCCAGTAGTAAAATGGGGCTAGACAGGGAGACCCAGTACTTC	CASSKMGLDRETQYF	TRBV19	many	TRBJ2-5	NA
TGTGCCAGCAGCTCCGTAGGGGGACATGGCTACACCTTC	CASSSVGGHGYTF	TRBV5-4	NA	TRBJ1-2	NA
TGCGCCAGCAGGAGTAGCGGGAGTTCTGACAATGAGCAGTTCTTC	CASRSSGSSDNEQFF	TRBV5-1	many	TRBJ2-1	TRBD2
TGTGCCAGCAGCGTTAGGCCCGCGGGTTACACTGAAGCTTTCTTT	CASSVRPAGYTEAFF	TRBV9	many	TRBJ1-1	NA
TGCGCCAGCAGCCCGGGATCCAACACCGGGGAGCTGTTTTTT	CASSPGSNTGELFF	TRBV5-1	few	TRBJ2-2	NA
TGCAGTGCGTGGACCGGGGGGAATAATTCACCCCTCCACTTT	CSAWTGGNNSPLHF	TRBV20-1	few	TRBJ1-6	NA
TGTGCCAGCAGTTCGGGCGGGAGGTTCATCACCGGGGAGCTGTTTTTT	CASSSGGRFITGELFF	TRBV12-3/TRBV12-4	NA	TRBJ2-2	TRBD2
TGCAGTGCTAGAGGTTCCCTCGGCCGGGACAGCAACATAGCCAAAAACATTCAGTACTTC	CSARGSLGRDSNIAKNIQYF	TRBV20-1	few	TRBJ2-4	TRBD1
TGTGCCAGCAGCCAAGATATGGTCGGGGCGGCTAATGAAAAACTGTTTTTT	CASSQDMVGAANEKLFF	TRBV4-2	few	TRBJ1-4	NA
TGTGCCAGTAGTCCGGGACAGGGTGCGGAGACCCAGTACTTC	CASSPGQGAETQYF	TRBV19	NA	TRBJ2-5	TRBD1
TGTGCCAGCAGCACAAAATGGGAGACTACCCGTTACAATGAGCAGTTCTTC	CASSTKWETTRYNEQFF	TRBV11-1	NA	TRBJ2-1	NA
TGTGCCAGCAGCCCAGTTACCGGGACAGGGTATTATGGCTACACCTTC	CASSPVTGTGYYGYTF	TRBV6-1	NA	TRBJ1-2	TRBD1
TGTGCCAGCAGCTTTCGTGCAGACTCACCCACAGATACGCAGTATTTT	CASSFRADSPTDTQYF	TRBV7-2	NA	TRBJ2-3	NA
TGTGCCAGCGGAAACAGGGACACCTACGAGCAGTACTTC	CASGNRDTYEQYF	TRBV7-2	many	TRBJ2-7	NA
TGTGCCAGCAGCTCCCGGGACACTAATAATTCACCCCTCCACTTT	CASSSRDTNNSPLHF	TRBV11-3	NA	TRBJ1-6	NA
TGCGCCAGCAGCTTGGGGCCAACTGGAAACACCATATATTTT	CASSLGPTGNTIYF	TRBV5-1	many	TRBJ1-3	NA
TGTGCCAGTAGTATTGACAGGTCTAGGGAGGAGCAGTACTTC	CASSIDRSREEQYF	TRBV19	many	TRBJ2-7	NA
TGTGCCAGCAGCTTGGTGTCGGGACAGGGGACCTACGAGCAGTACTTC	CASSLVSGQGTYEQYF	TRBV11-1	NA	TRBJ2-7	TRBD1
TGTGCAGTTGGGCCCGGGACCTACGAGCAGTACTTC	CAVGPGTYEQYF	TRBV24-1	NA	TRBJ2-7	NA
TGTGCCATCAGTGAGAACAGGTATGAAGCTTTCTTT	CAISENRYEAFF	TRBV10-3	few	TRBJ1-1	NA
TGCAGCGTTGAAGATGTAAATGGGGGGGACTATGGCTACACCTTC	CSVEDVNGGDYGYTF	TRBV29-1	few	TRBJ1-2	NA
TGTGCCACCAGTGGGGGAGAGAATTCACCCCTCCACTTT	CATSGGENSPLHF	TRBV9	NA	TRBJ1-6	NA
TGTGCCACCAGCAGAGATCTTTCGGGGGGGAGAGAGACCCAGTACTTC	CATSRDLSGGRETQYF	TRBV15	NA	TRBJ2-5	TRBD2
TGTGCCAGCAGCCAAGGACAGTACAGTAGTGAGCAGTACTTC	CASSQGQYSSEQYF	TRBV14	NA	TRBJ2-7	NA
TGTGCCAGCAGCTCCCCTACCATCGCGGTAGAAAAACTGTTTTTT	CASSSPTIAVEKLFF	TRBV7-9	many	TRBJ1-4	NA
TGTGCCAGTAGTCCAGCAGATCTGACGGCGAGCTCCTACGAGCAGTACTTC	CASSPADLTASSYEQYF	TRBV19	NA	TRBJ2-7	NA
TGTGCCAGCAGTTTATTGAGGCGGCAAGAGACCCAGTACTTC	CASSLLRRQETQYF	TRBV28	NA	TRBJ2-5	NA
TGCGCCAGCAGTGAGTGGGAGGGCACAGATACGCAGTATTTT	CASSEWEGTDTQYF	TRBV10-2	NA	TRBJ2-3	NA
TGTGCCACCAGTGATTTTACAGGGCCCGGGGCCAACGTCCTGACTTTC	CATSDFTGPGANVLTF	TRBV24-1	many	TRBJ2-6	NA
TGTGCCATCACCGAGACAGGGGGCGAGCAGTACTTC	CAITETGGEQYF	TRBV10-3	NA	TRBJ2-7	TRBD1
TGTGCTTCGGACAGGGCGATATTTCCTGAAGCTTTCTTT	CASDRAIFPEAFF	TRBV30	NA	TRBJ1-1	TRBD1
TGTGCCAGCAGCAAAACTAGCGAAGAGACCCAGTACTTC	CASSKTSEETQYF	TRBV6-4	NA	TRBJ2-5	TRBD2
TGTGCCACCAGTGGCCATTCAGGGTTCCAAGAGACCCAGTACTTC	CATSGHSGFQETQYF	TRBV24-1	many	TRBJ2-5	NA